This T cell receptor beta chain was retrieved from a study of T cell repertoires in cytomegalovirus infection. The wider study: It was the public TCR beta signatures that indicated both CMV infection and matching HLA type. Points from the study as a whole: People with CMV and the relevant HLA were identified by cumulative public TCR beta family frequency. Dominating the ex vivo response were HLA-C-restricted CMV-specific TCR beta clonotypes.

This clonotype appeared a few times. Its target is not known. TCRdb reprocessed the reads via MiXCR and lists one record per CDR3 protein. This table holds 740,000 or so distinct CDR3 sequences, 35% found once. J was trimmed by 8 bases and V by 4 bases; bases with no gene match: 10. The CDR3 consists of 16 residues. From germline, CDR1 is MGHRA and CDR2 YSYEKL. The specimen was PBMCs. This receptor was identified in a human donor in good health (CMV status not recorded). Some clones in this sample may be carry-over from other donors' samples. This chain uses TRBV4-1 with TRBJ1-4; 10 bases are shared with TRBD1. In DNA form, the CDR3 reads TGCGCCAGCAGCCTTTCTCGACAGGGGGCAAACGAAAAACTGTTTTTT. It translates to CASSLSRQGANEKLFF.